This T cell receptor beta chain was identified during a study of radiation and T cells in renal cell carcinoma. Background on the study: Nephrectomy followed 15 Gy stereotactic body radiation by 4 weeks.

CDR1 and CDR2 from the germline V gene are KGHSH and LQKENI. Trimming shortened V by 3 bases and J by 4 bases, and 6 bases separated the two germline ends. CDR3 length: 13 residues. Using immunoSEQ multiplex PCR, the repertoire was profiled, and TCRdb retains in-frame clones only, with some absent. The sample has some 150,000 clones, over 75% seen once; the top ten hold approximately 12%. Time point indicated: baseline pretreatment blood. Regarding treatment: 15 Gy SBRT to primary tumor, nephrectomy 4 weeks later. The patient's renal cell carcinoma had clear cell pathology. J is TRBJ2-2 and V is TRBV18; D is undetermined. The sequence derives from a woman in her forties or fifties with renal cell carcinoma. The sequencing used blood, collected from a patient whose treatment included radiotherapy and nephrectomy. The DNA for the CDR3 is TGTGCCAGCTCACCTGACACCACCGGGGAGCTGTTTTTT. Its translation: CASSPDTTGELFF.